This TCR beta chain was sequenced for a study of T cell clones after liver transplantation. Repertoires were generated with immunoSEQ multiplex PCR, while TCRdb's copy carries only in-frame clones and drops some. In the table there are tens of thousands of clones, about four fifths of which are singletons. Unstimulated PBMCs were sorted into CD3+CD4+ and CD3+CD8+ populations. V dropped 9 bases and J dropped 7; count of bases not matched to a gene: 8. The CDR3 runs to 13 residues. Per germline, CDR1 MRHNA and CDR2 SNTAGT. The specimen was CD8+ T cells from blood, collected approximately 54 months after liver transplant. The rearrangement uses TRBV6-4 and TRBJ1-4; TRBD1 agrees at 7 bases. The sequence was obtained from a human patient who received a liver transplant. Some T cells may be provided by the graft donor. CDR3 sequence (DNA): TGTGCCAGGTTTAACAGGGGAGGTGAAAAACTGTTTTTT. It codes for CARFNRGGEKLFF.